The 10 T cell receptor beta chains below come from one sample, sequenced in a study of T cell responses to AZD1222 COVID-19 vaccine. Profiled with immunoSEQ multiplex PCR; TCRdb holds only in-frame clones, not every one. This table has about 150,000 clones, roughly 90% appearing once. The sample here was peripheral blood, taken on day 0 of AZD1222 vaccination. Receptor source: an adult in good health.

This chain links TRBV4-1 with TRBJ2-1; D not certain. V lost 0 bases, J lost 2 bases, and 5 bases lay in between. The CDR3 covers 14 residues. Germline CDR1 reads MGHRA; CDR2 reads YSYEKL. As DNA, the CDR3 is TGCGCCAGCAGCCAAGACGGACCCTACAATGAGCAGTTCTTC. This encodes CASSQDGPYNEQFF.

The genes are TRBV30 and TRBJ1-6, with D tentatively TRBD1 (6 bases). Germline loops: CDR1 GTSNPN, CDR2 SVGIG (reference sequence). The length of the CDR3 is 14 residues. Trimming removed 0 bases at V and 6 bases at J, with 9 bases between. The CDR3 region is CAWSVVRGNSPLHF. Written as DNA, the CDR3 is TGTGCCTGGAGTGTAGTCAGGGGTAATTCACCCCTCCACTTT.

The J gene is TRBJ1-4, the V gene TRBV4-3; D is possibly TRBD1 (6 bases). CDR3 size: 17 residues. V was shortened by 0 bases and J by 5 bases, with 16 bases between the two germline ends. CDR1 is LGHNA and CDR2 is YSLEER in the germline V gene. The CDR3 nucleotides read TGCGCCAGCAGCCAAGAGACCCCAGGGGCCGAGAATGAAAAACTGTTTTTT. It codes for CASSQETPGAENEKLFF.

This chain joins TRBV19 and TRBJ1-2; D gene uncertain. Germline lookup yields CDR1 LNHDA and CDR2 SQIVND (reference sequence). The CDR3 sequence is 11 residues long. Trimming cost V 7 bases and J 6 bases, with 9 bases left between them. CDR3 in DNA: TGTGCCAGTACCCTCGGGAATGGCTACACCTTC. Protein: CASTLGNGYTF.

The chain links TRBV7-6 to TRBJ1-4, with 7 bases aligning to TRBD1. Trimming removed 5 bases from V and 5 bases from J; junction bases left unmatched: 14. Germline CDR1 SGHVS, CDR2 FNYEAQ. The CDR3 covers 17 residues. The CDR3 loop is CASSLSIGGRGNEKLFF. The DNA for the CDR3 is TGTGCCAGCAGCCTTAGTATAGGGGGCCGAGGGAATGAAAAACTGTTTTTT.

This clone was seen a single time. This chain connects TRBV5-1 to TRBJ2-3, with D perhaps being TRBD1 or TRBD2 (6 bases each). The V end was cut by 1 base, the J end by 1 base, with 10 bases between. The CDR3 contains 15 residues. Germline-derived CDR1 and CDR2 are SGHRS and YFSETQ. The CDR3 bases are TGCGCCAGCAGCTTGAGGGGGGTACGCACAGATACGCAGTATTTT. Translating gives CASSLRGVRTDTQYF.

This chain connects TRBV7-2 to TRBJ1-1; a weak D match, TRBD1 (5 bases). CDR1 is SGHTA and CDR2 is FQGNSA in the germline V gene. This CDR3 is 12 amino acids long. Trimming removed 5 bases from V and 4 bases from J, with 8 bases in between. The CDR3 nucleotides are TGTGCCAGCAGCCGGGGGTTCACTGAAGCTTTCTTT. Translating it yields CASSRGFTEAFF.

V is TRBV5-1 and J is TRBJ2-1, with D possibly being TRBD2 (5 bases). CDR1 is SGHRS and CDR2 is YFSETQ in the germline V gene. The CDR3 is 15 residues long. Trimming left V 5 bases short and J 8 bases short, with 20 bases between. The CDR3 DNA reads as TGCGCCAGCAGGACTGGCGACTACGGTAACGATGAGCAGTTCTTC. It codes for CASRTGDYGNDEQFF.

This clone was detected a few times. The chain is built from TRBV27 and TRBJ1-2; 10 bases are a match to TRBD1. Germline CDR1 reads MNHEY; CDR2 reads SMNVEV (reference sequence). This CDR3 region has 14 residues. After removal of 7 bases from V and 7 bases from J, the junction contained 9 bases not matched to a gene. The CDR3 is CASISLRDRGGYTF. The CDR3 coding sequence is TGTGCCAGCATTTCACTCCGGGACAGGGGTGGCTACACCTTC.

This chain joins TRBV29-1 and TRBJ1-1; TRBD1 aligns across 7 bases. This CDR3 comprises 15 residues. The germline CDR1 and CDR2 sequences are SQVTM and ANQGSEA. V dropped 5 bases and J dropped 1; count of bases not matched to a gene: 10. As DNA, the CDR3 is TGCAGCGTTACACCACAGGGGACCTCGAACACTGAAGCTTTCTTT. Translated, it gives CSVTPQGTSNTEAFF.